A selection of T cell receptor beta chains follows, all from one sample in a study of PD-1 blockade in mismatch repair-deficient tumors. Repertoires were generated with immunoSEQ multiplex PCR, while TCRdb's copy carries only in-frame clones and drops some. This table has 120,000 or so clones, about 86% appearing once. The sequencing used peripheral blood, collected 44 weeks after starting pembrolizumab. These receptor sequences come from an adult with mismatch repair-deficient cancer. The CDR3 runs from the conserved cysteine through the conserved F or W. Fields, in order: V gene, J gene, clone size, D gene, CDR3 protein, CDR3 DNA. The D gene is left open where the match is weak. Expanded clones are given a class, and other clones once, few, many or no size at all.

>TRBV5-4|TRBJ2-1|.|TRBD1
CASGSGTGTYNEQFF
TGTGCCAGCGGGTCCGGGACAGGGACCTACAATGAGCAGTTCTTC
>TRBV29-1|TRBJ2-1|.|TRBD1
CSVGHGTGVNEQFF
TGCAGCGTTGGGCACGGGACAGGGGTCAATGAGCAGTTCTTC
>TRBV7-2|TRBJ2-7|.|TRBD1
CASSQQGPYGSYEQYF
TGTGCCAGCAGTCAACAGGGGCCCTATGGCTCCTACGAGCAGTACTTC
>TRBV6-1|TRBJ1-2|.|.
CASSVRGIAGGYTF
TGTGCCAGCAGTGTGCGAGGGATCGCGGGTGGCTACACCTTC
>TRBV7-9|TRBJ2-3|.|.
CASSLGSGTQYF
TGTGCCAGCAGCTTAGGCTCCGGTACGCAGTATTTT
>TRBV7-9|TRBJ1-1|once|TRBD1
CASSPRTGGYQGTEAFF
TGTGCCAGCAGCCCCCGGACAGGGGGCTACCAGGGCACTGAAGCTTTCTTT
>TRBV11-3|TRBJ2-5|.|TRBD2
CASSLGSLAGVGETQYF
TGTGCCAGCAGCTTAGGTTCCCTAGCGGGAGTAGGTGAGACCCAGTACTTC
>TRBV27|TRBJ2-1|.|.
CASSSTSWDEQFF
TGTGCCAGCAGTTCTACCTCCTGGGATGAGCAGTTCTTC
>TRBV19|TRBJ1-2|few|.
CASSIPGQLVGYTF
TGTGCCAGTAGTATACCGGGGCAACTCGTGGGCTACACCTTC
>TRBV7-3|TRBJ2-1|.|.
CASSFDRANEQFF
TGTGCCAGCAGCTTTGACCGGGCCAATGAGCAGTTCTTC
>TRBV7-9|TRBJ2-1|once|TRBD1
CASSSPGQGNNEQFF
TGTGCCAGCAGCTCACCGGGACAGGGCAACAATGAGCAGTTCTTC
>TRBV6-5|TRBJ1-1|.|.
CAIGTGNTEAFF
TGTGCCATCGGAACAGGGAACACTGAAGCTTTCTTT
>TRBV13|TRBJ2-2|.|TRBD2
CASSPRTSVKTGELFF
TGTGCCAGCAGCCCCCGGACTAGCGTGAAGACCGGGGAGCTGTTTTTT
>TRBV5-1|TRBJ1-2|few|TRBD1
CASSLDQGGRGYTF
TGCGCCAGCAGCTTGGATCAGGGGGGTCGAGGCTACACCTTC
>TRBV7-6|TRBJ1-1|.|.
CASSLQYYTEAFF
TGTGCCAGCAGCCTACAATATTACACTGAAGCTTTCTTT
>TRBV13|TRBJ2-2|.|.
CASSAATSWAGELFF
TGTGCCAGCAGCGCAGCCACTAGTTGGGCCGGGGAGCTGTTTTTT
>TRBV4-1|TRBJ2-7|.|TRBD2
CASSQDQLAAIYEQYF
TGCGCCAGCAGCCAAGATCAACTAGCGGCCATCTACGAGCAGTACTTC
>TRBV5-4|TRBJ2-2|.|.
CASSLAGSNTGELFF
TGTGCCAGCAGCTTGGCGGGCTCCAACACCGGGGAGCTGTTTTTT
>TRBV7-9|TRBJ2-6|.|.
CASSFDTTGANVLTF
TGTGCCAGCAGCTTCGACACAACTGGGGCCAACGTCCTGACTTTC
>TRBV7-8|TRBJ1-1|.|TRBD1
CASSLGTANTEAFF
TGTGCCAGCAGCTTGGGGACAGCAAACACTGAAGCTTTCTTT
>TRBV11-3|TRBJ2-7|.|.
CASSLHRDAYEQYF
TGTGCCAGCAGCTTACACAGGGACGCCTACGAGCAGTACTTC
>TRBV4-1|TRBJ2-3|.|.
CASSRRLEDTQYF
TGCGCCAGCAGCCGCCGATTAGAAGATACGCAGTATTTT
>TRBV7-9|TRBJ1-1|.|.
CASSLDRTNTEAFF
TGTGCCAGCAGCCTCGACAGGACGAACACTGAAGCTTTCTTT
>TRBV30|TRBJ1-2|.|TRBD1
CAWSSLRTGVFYYGYTF
TGTGCCTGGAGCTCCCTTCGGACAGGAGTGTTTTACTATGGCTACACCTTC
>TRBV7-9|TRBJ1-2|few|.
CASSQVGRNYGYTF
TGTGCCAGCAGCCAGGTCGGGAGGAACTATGGCTACACCTTC
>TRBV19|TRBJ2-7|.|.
CASSIAITGHYEQYF
TGTGCCAGTAGTATAGCAATCACGGGACACTACGAGCAGTACTTC
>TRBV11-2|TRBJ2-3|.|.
CASSSMKFSTDTQYF
TGTGCCAGCAGCTCCATGAAGTTTAGCACAGATACGCAGTATTTT
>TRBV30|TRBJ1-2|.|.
CATNQGMGYTF
TGTGCGACCAATCAGGGGATGGGCTACACCTTC
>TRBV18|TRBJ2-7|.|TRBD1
CASSPRPGTVSYEQYF
TGTGCCAGCTCACCCAGACCCGGGACAGTCTCCTACGAGCAGTACTTC
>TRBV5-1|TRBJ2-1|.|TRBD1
CASSLDRGGYNEQFF
TGCGCCAGCAGCTTAGACAGGGGAGGATACAATGAGCAGTTCTTC
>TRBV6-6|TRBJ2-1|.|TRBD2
CASRTLAGYNEQFF
TGTGCCAGCAGAACACTAGCGGGATACAATGAGCAGTTCTTC
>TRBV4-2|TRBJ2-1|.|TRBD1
CASSQDGGQGALNEQFF
TGTGCCAGCAGCCAAGATGGAGGACAGGGGGCCCTCAATGAGCAGTTCTTC
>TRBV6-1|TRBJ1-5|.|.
CASSLTAGPYQPQHF
TGTGCCAGCAGTCTCACAGCAGGGCCCTATCAGCCCCAGCATTTT
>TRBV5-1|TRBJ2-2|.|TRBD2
CASSLGGSTGELFF
TGCGCCAGCAGCTTGGGCGGGAGTACCGGGGAGCTGTTTTTT
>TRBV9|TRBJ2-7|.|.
CASSPAGTTYEQYF
TGTGCCAGCAGCCCGGCAGGGACCACCTACGAGCAGTACTTC
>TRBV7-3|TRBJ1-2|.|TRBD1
CASSVTGTGNYGYTF
TGTGCCAGCAGCGTTACCGGGACAGGGAATTATGGCTACACCTTC
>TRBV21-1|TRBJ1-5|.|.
CASSRELYSNQPQHF
TGTGCCAGCAGCAGGGAACTATATAGCAATCAGCCCCAGCATTTT
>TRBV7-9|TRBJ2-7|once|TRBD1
CASSLAPGQGAHEQYF
TGTGCCAGCAGCTTAGCGCCGGGACAGGGGGCCCACGAGCAGTACTTC
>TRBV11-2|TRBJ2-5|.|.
CASSRDLQETQYF
TGTGCCAGCAGCCGGGACTTACAAGAGACCCAGTACTTC
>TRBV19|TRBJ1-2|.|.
CASSALRSYTF
TGTGCCAGTAGCGCCCTCCGGAGCTACACCTTC
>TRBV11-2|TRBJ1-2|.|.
CASSLGPYTLAGYGYTF
TGTGCCAGCAGCTTGGGGCCATACACGCTTGCGGGCTATGGCTACACCTTC
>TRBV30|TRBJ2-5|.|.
CAPWVTGPVGALWGETQYF
TGTGCACCGTGGGTGACAGGCCCTGTGGGTGCTTTATGGGGAGAGACCCAGTACTTC
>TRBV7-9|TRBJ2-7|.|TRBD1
CASSLGDRGPYEQYF
TGTGCCAGCAGCTTAGGGGACAGGGGTCCCTACGAGCAGTACTTC
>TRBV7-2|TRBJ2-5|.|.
CASSLAAEETQYF
TGTGCCAGCAGCTTAGCAGCAGAGGAGACCCAGTACTTC
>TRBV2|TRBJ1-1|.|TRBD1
CASRRRDRGSMNTEAFF
TGTGCCAGCAGGCGGAGGGACAGGGGGTCAATGAACACTGAAGCTTTCTTT
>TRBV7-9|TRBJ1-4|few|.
CASGRQNEKLFF
TGTGCCAGCGGGCGGCAAAATGAAAAACTGTTTTTT
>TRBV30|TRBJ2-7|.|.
CAWSGGARYEQYF
TGTGCCTGGAGTGGTGGGGCTCGCTACGAGCAGTACTTC
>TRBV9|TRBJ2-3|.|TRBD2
CASSLRSGRAGTQYF
TGTGCCAGCAGCCTTAGAAGCGGGAGGGCCGGTACGCAGTATTTT
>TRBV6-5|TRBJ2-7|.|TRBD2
CASRTSGKWNEQYF
TGTGCCAGCAGGACTAGCGGGAAATGGAACGAGCAGTACTTC
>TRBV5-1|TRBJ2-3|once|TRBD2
CASSGGRTDTQYF
TGCGCCAGCAGCGGCGGGAGAACAGATACGCAGTATTTT
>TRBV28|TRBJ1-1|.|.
CASTDGLVAFF
TGTGCCAGCACTGACGGTCTTGTGGCTTTCTTT
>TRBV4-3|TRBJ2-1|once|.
CASSTPMGGGYEQFF
TGCGCCAGCTCGACACCCATGGGGGGTGGGTATGAGCAGTTCTTC
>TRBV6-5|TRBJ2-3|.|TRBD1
CASRDRAPSTDTQYF
TGTGCCAGCAGAGACAGGGCCCCGAGCACAGATACGCAGTATTTT
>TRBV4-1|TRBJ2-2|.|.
CASSQDMDLTTGELFF
TGCGCCAGCAGCCAAGATATGGACTTAACCACCGGGGAGCTGTTTTTT
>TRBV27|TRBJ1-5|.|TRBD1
CATAQGANQPQHF
TGTGCCACCGCACAGGGGGCCAATCAGCCCCAGCATTTT